These 26 T cell receptor beta chains originate from one sample sequenced in a study of a mutant IDH1 vaccine in newly diagnosed glioma. The sample's time point: week 11, during vaccination. The content of each vaccine dose was 300 ug of mutant IDH1 20-mer peptide, and topical imiquimod accompanied it. These receptors' targets are unknown. Profiling relied on immunoSEQ multiplex PCR, and the TCRdb table lists in-frame clones only, not all of them. The sample lists under 150,000 clones, 75% to 90% seen once, with roughly 0.65% in the top ten. This specimen was PBMCs, taken from a glioma patient whose treatment included an IDH1 peptide vaccine. The receptors stem from a woman aged 50 to 60 with glioma.

The rearrangement joins TRBV21-1 to TRBJ1-3; the table's TRBD1 call for D was not verified on the DNA. TRBV21-1 corresponds to a pseudogene. This CDR3 spans 16 amino acids. CDR3 sequence: CASSQGSLGSGNTIYF. The CDR3 DNA follows: TGTGCCAGCAGCCAGGGGAGTTTGGGCTCTGGAAACACCATATATTTT.

V is TRBV27 and J is TRBJ2-2; 14 bases align to TRBD2. Trimming at V came to 5 bases and at J to 5 bases, leaving 4 bases not matched to a gene. This CDR3 is built from 16 residues. Germline V lookup: CDR1 MNHEY, CDR2 SMNVEV (reference sequence). As DNA, the CDR3 is TGTGCCAGCAGTCCCGGACTAGCGGGAGGAACCGGGGAGCTGTTTTTT. Translation gives CASSPGLAGGTGELFF.

This clone was recorded once. V and J are TRBV7-9 and TRBJ2-7; TRBD1 matches at 10 bases. The CDR3 sequence is 14 residues long. V gave up 1 base and J gave up 6 bases; unmatched junction bases: 3. Germline V lookup: CDR1 SEHNR, CDR2 FQNEAQ (reference sequence). The CDR3 spells CASSLDGTGVEQYF. In DNA, the CDR3 is TGTGCCAGCAGCTTAGATGGGACAGGGGTCGAGCAGTACTTC.

The rearrangement joins TRBV19 to TRBJ2-1, with 7 positions matching TRBD1. The CDR3 has 15 amino acids. Trimming cost V 4 bases and J 4 bases; bases outside gene matches: 7. Germline-derived CDR1 and CDR2 are LNHDA and SQIVND (reference sequence). DNA for the CDR3: TGTGCCAGTAGTAGTGACAGGGCCCGATACAATGAGCAGTTCTTC. This encodes CASSSDRARYNEQFF.

The gene calls are TRBV7-9 and TRBJ2-5, with 10 bases that match TRBD2. V lost 3 bases and J lost 3; bases outside the gene matches: 4. The germline V gene encodes CDR1 SEHNR and CDR2 FQNEAQ (reference sequence). The CDR3 runs to 15 residues. Here the CDR3 DNA reads TGTGCCAGCAGCTTCGGACTAGCGGACAAAGAGACCCAGTACTTC. Protein product: CASSFGLADKETQYF.

The rearrangement joins TRBV9 to TRBJ2-7, with 12 nucleotides matching TRBD1. With 5 bases clipped from V and 3 bases from J, the junction kept 6 bases outside the gene matches. The CDR3 sequence is 15 residues long. CDR1 SGDLS and CDR2 YYNGEE come from the germline V gene. As DNA, the CDR3 is TGTGCCAGCAGTGTCGGGGACAGGGGGCTCTACGAGCAGTACTTC. Its protein product is CASSVGDRGLYEQYF.

As DNA, the CDR3 is TGTGCCAGCAGCTATAGCGGGAGGGAGACCCAGTACTTC. It is translated as CASSYSGRETQYF. The V call is TRBV7-3, the J call TRBJ2-5; 10 bases fit TRBD2. Per germline, CDR1 SGHTA and CDR2 FQGTGA. The CDR3 loop spans 13 amino acids. J lost 5 bases, V lost 4 bases, and 1 base had no gene match.

The chain couples TRBV2 to TRBJ2-7, with a possible D match to TRBD2 (5 bases). CDR1 and CDR2 from the germline V gene are SNHLY and FYNNEI. Trimming pared 5 bases from V and 3 bases from J, leaving 11 bases between. This CDR3 comprises 13 residues. CDR3 in amino acids: CASSFSRGYEQYF. The CDR3 DNA follows: TGTGCCAGCAGTTTCTCCCGGGGCTACGAGCAGTACTTC. Filled out from reference TRBV2 and TRBJ2-7, the complete variable domain reads EPEVTQTPSHQVTQMGQEVILRCVPISNHLYFYWYRQILGQKVEFLVSFYNNEISEKSEIFDDQFSVERPDGSNFTLKIRSTKLEDSAMYFCASSFSRGYEQYFGPGTRLTVT.

The V gene is TRBV18, the J gene TRBJ2-2; 10 nucleotides agree with TRBD1. The V and J ends lost 6 bases and 5 bases, in that order; junction bases with no gene match: 12. The V gene's germline CDR1 is KGHSH and CDR2 LQKENI. The CDR3 extends over 17 amino acids. The CDR3 DNA sequence: TGTGCCAGCTCTCCCCCCCCGGGACAGGGGATTACCGGGGAGCTGTTTTTT. As protein: CASSPPPGQGITGELFF. The full variable domain, rest sourced from reference TRBV18 and TRBJ2-2, is NAGVMQNPRHLVRRRGQEARLRCSPMKGHSHVYWYRQLPEEGLKFMVYLQKENIIDESGMPKERFSAEFPKEGPSILRIQQVVRGDSAAYFCASSPPPGQGITGELFFGEGSRLTVL.

This clone was seen once. V gene TRBV11-2 combines with J gene TRBJ1-4, with D unclear. The ends were cut back, 1 base at V and 4 bases at J, with 10 bases in the middle. This CDR3 is built from 15 residues. The V gene's germline CDR1 is SGHAT and CDR2 FQNNGV. CDR3 sequence (DNA): TGTGCCAGCAGCTTAGGTGGGCCCATTAATGAAAAACTGTTTTTT. It translates to CASSLGGPINEKLFF.

The rearrangement joins TRBV7-9 to TRBJ2-5; the D is unclear. The CDR3 sequence is 12 residues long. Germline-derived CDR1 and CDR2 are SEHNR and FQNEAQ (reference sequence). Trimming took off 4 bases at V and 5 bases at J, with 8 bases between the two ends. The CDR3 region has the DNA TGTGCCAGCAGCTCGTCTTCGGAGACCCAGTACTTC. This codes for CASSSSSETQYF.

This clone was found once. The chain combines TRBV10-3 with TRBJ1-5; D might be TRBD1 (5 bases). Germline V gene lookup returns CDR1 ENHRY and CDR2 SYGVKD. Trimming took 3 bases from V and 2 from J, leaving 11 bases between them. The CDR3 extends over 15 amino acids. CDR3: CAISEERGGNQPQHF. The CDR3 DNA is TGTGCCATCAGTGAAGAAAGGGGTGGCAATCAGCCCCAGCATTTT.

The rearrangement uses TRBV13 and TRBJ1-1, with D possibly matching TRBD1 (5 bases). The CDR3 consists of 14 residues. The V and J ends lost 2 bases and 5 bases respectively, with 12 bases between them. From germline, CDR1 is PRHDT and CDR2 FYEKMQ (reference sequence). The CDR3 nucleotides read TGTGCCAGCAGCTTAAGAGGGGCTGGGACTGAAGCTTTCTTT. This codes for CASSLRGAGTEAFF.

This clone has only a few counts. The chain uses TRBV5-6 and TRBJ1-4, with D unclear. The ends were cut back, 4 bases at V and 7 bases at J, with 11 bases in the middle. CDR3 size: 13 residues. Germline CDR1 reads SGHDT; CDR2 reads YYEEEE. The CDR3: CASSPVMSEKLFF. The CDR3 DNA follows: TGTGCCAGCAGCCCCGTTATGAGTGAAAAACTGTTTTTT.

V and J are TRBV27 and TRBJ1-2, with 10 bases identical to TRBD1. CDR3 size: 15 residues. The V gene's germline CDR1 is MNHEY and CDR2 SMNVEV (reference sequence). The junction had 7 bases not matched to a gene; V was cut back by 4 bases and J by 5 bases. The CDR3 DNA is TGTGCCAGCAGTTCAGGGACAGGGGAGGGGTATGGCTACACCTTC. Its translation is CASSSGTGEGYGYTF.

The sample holds a few counts of this clone. The J gene is TRBJ2-4, the V gene TRBV5-1, with D perhaps matching TRBD2 (5 bases). This CDR3 contains 15 residues. Germline V gene data show CDR1 as SGHRS and CDR2 as YFSETQ. V was cut by 4 bases and J by 0 bases, with 11 bases left in between. The CDR3 DNA follows: TGCGCCAGCAGCCAAGAAGGACTAGCCAAAAACATTCAGTACTTC. Protein: CASSQEGLAKNIQYF.

This clone was seen once. The chain combines TRBV5-1 with TRBJ1-4; tentative D call: TRBD1 (5 bases). This CDR3 is built from 13 residues. Trimming pared 6 bases from V and 4 bases from J, leaving 10 bases between. CDR1 SGHRS and CDR2 YFSETQ come from the germline V gene. The CDR3 nucleotides read TGCGCCAGCACGGGGGATAATAATGAAAAACTGTTTTTT. Amino acids: CASTGDNNEKLFF.

The chain recombines TRBV14 with TRBJ2-7, with 9 nucleotides matching TRBD1. V was clipped by 0 bases and J by 0 bases; unmatched bases: 6. Per germline, CDR1 SGHDN and CDR2 FVKESK. The CDR3 runs 17 residues. DNA of the CDR3: TGTGCCAGCAGCCAAGATCTAGGGACAGGGACCTCCTACGAGCAGTACTTC. Protein sequence: CASSQDLGTGTSYEQYF.

This sequence joins TRBV28 and TRBJ2-7, with TRBD2 matching over 7 bases. V lost 7 bases and J lost 3; bases outside the gene matches: 6. In germline, CDR1 is MDHEN, CDR2 SYDVKM. CDR3 length: 13 residues. CDR3 nucleotides: TGTGCCAGCACCTCGGGGGGTTTCTACGAGCAGTACTTC. It encodes CASTSGGFYEQYF.

The chain has TRBV28 and TRBJ2-1; D perhaps matches TRBD1 (5 bases). Germline lookup yields CDR1 MDHEN and CDR2 SYDVKM. This CDR3 region has 14 residues. Trimming shortened V by 5 bases and J by 8 bases, and 16 bases separated the two germline ends. CDR3 loop: CASSLPQGLDEQFF. The CDR3 DNA follows: TGTGCCAGCAGTCTACCCCAGGGATTGGATGAGCAGTTCTTC.

V and J are TRBV18 and TRBJ2-7; D remains unclear. The CDR3 runs 14 residues. From germline, CDR1 is KGHSH and CDR2 LQKENI. Trimming removed 3 bases at V and 1 base at J, with 10 bases between. CDR3 DNA: TGTGCCAGCTCACCTAATACGGAATCCTACGAGCAGTACTTC. Its protein is CASSPNTESYEQYF.

With respect to this clone: An end of the junction does not agree with germline; a read error may underlie this. Other DNA variants within this sample encode the same CDR3. The gene calls are TRBV28 and TRBJ2-7; D may be TRBD2 (6 bases). This CDR3 has 14 residues. Germline lookup yields CDR1 MDHEN and CDR2 SYDVKM. Here the CDR3 reads CASSSTRLAYEQYF. CDR3 coding DNA: TGTGCCAGCAGTTCGACTAGACTCGCCTATGAGCAGTACTTC.

The chain combines TRBV28 with TRBJ1-2; no reliable D call. V lost 6 bases and J lost 4, with 15 bases in between. There are 14 residues in the CDR3. The germline V gene has CDR1 MDHEN and CDR2 SYDVKM. The CDR3 DNA reads as TGTGCCAGCAGGTCCCCCGGAAGGGCCTATGGCTACACCTTC. Its translation is CASRSPGRAYGYTF.

This clone has a single count. In the same sample, other DNA sequences code for this CDR3. The chain links TRBV10-1 to TRBJ2-3; TRBD2 is a possible D gene (6 bases). CDR1 is WNHNN and CDR2 is SYGVQD in the germline V gene (reference sequence). The CDR3 totals 13 residues. Trimming cost V 5 bases and J 6 bases, with 12 bases left between them. This chain's CDR3 is CASSRDSTDTQYF. The CDR3 DNA reads TGCGCCAGCAGTCGGGACTCCACGGATACGCAGTATTTT.

This rearrangement joins TRBV7-9 to TRBJ2-7; TRBD2 might be the D (6 bases). The V and J ends lost 4 bases and 0 bases respectively, with 16 bases between them. Germline V CDR1 and CDR2: SEHNR, FQNEAQ (reference sequence). This CDR3 comprises 16 residues. The DNA for the CDR3 is TGTGCCAGCAGCTCACCCTCGGGGCGGGGCTCCTACGAGCAGTACTTC. It codes for CASSSPSGRGSYEQYF.

J is TRBJ2-1 and V is TRBV9, with D hard to call. CDR3 length: 12 amino acids. V was trimmed by 4 bases and J by 4 bases, leaving 6 bases between them. From germline, CDR1 is SGDLS and CDR2 YYNGEE. Here the CDR3 reads CASSPSYNEQFF. The CDR3 DNA sequence: TGTGCCAGCAGCCCCAGTTACAATGAGCAGTTCTTC.